A single sample is the source of the 27 T cell receptor beta chains below, sequenced in a study of T cell repertoires in cytomegalovirus infection. Their antigen targets remain unknown. TCRdb itself ran the reads through MiXCR, one entry per CDR3 protein. Of approximately 990,000 distinct CDR3 sequences in the sample, approximately 31% were seen once. The sample here was cultured CD8+ T cells from PBMCs, taken from culture after CMV antigen stimulation. These receptors were obtained from a human donor in good health (CMV status not recorded). Some clones in this sample may be carry-over from other donors' samples.

The J gene is TRBJ1-3, the V gene TRBV28, with D perhaps matching TRBD1 (5 bases). CDR1 and CDR2 (germline): MDHEN, SYDVKM. The CDR3 sequence is 13 residues long. The CDR3 spells CAAGGSSGNTIYF. The CDR3 coding sequence is TGTGCAGCCGGGGGAAGCTCTGGAAACACCATATATTTT.

This sequence joins TRBV2 and TRBJ2-3; 9 bases align to TRBD2. Per germline, CDR1 SNHLY and CDR2 FYNNEI. Trimming at V came to 0 bases and at J to 2 bases, leaving 6 bases not matched to a gene. This CDR3 is 17 amino acids long. The CDR3, as DNA: TGTGCCAGCAGTGAAGCGGCGAGCGGGGGGCACACAGATACGCAGTATTTT. Translated, it gives CASSEAASGGHTDTQYF. The entire variable domain, with the rest obtained from reference TRBV2 and TRBJ2-3, is as follows: EPEVTQTPSHQVTQMGQEVILRCVPISNHLYFYWYRQILGQKVEFLVSFYNNEISEKSEIFDDQFSVERPDGSNFTLKIRSTKLEDSAMYFCASSEAASGGHTDTQYFGPGTRLTVL.

This clonotype has only a few counts. The chain has TRBV7-9 and TRBJ1-2, with D uncertain. The germline CDR1 and CDR2 sequences are SEHNR and FQNEAQ (reference sequence). This CDR3 is built from 15 residues. Trimming left V 5 bases short and J 8 bases short, with 21 bases between. In nucleotides, the CDR3 is TGTGCCAGCAGCCCCGGGCTCCTGCCCTCTGACGGCTACACCTTC. It translates to CASSPGLLPSDGYTF.

This chain joins TRBV5-1 and TRBJ2-5; 7 nucleotides agree with TRBD1. Germline V gene sequence: CDR1 SGHRS, CDR2 YFSETQ. The CDR3 length is 15 residues. J lost 1 base, V lost 2 bases, and 5 bases had no gene match. CDR3 region: CASSFQTGIQETQYF. DNA for the CDR3: TGCGCCAGCAGCTTTCAGACAGGGATCCAAGAGACCCAGTACTTC.

This clonotype was seen more than once but under ten times. V and J are TRBV11-2 and TRBJ2-4; 7 bases line up with TRBD2. Germline CDR1 is SGHAT and CDR2 is FQNNGV. The CDR3 covers 14 residues. Trimming took 6 bases from V and 3 from J; bases not matched to a gene: 5. The CDR3 DNA sequence: TGTGCCAGCAGAAGTAGGGAGGGCAAAAACATTCAGTACTTC. It translates to CASRSREGKNIQYF.

This clonotype appeared a few times. This chain uses TRBV6-2 or TRBV6-3 with TRBJ2-1; 7 nucleotides agree with TRBD1. J was trimmed by 6 bases and V by 2 bases; bases with no gene match: 7. CDR3 length: 15 amino acids. Looked up from germline, CDR1 is MNHEY and CDR2 is SVGEGT. The CDR3 is CASSYEKGAFNEQFF. DNA of the CDR3: TGTGCCAGCAGTTACGAGAAGGGGGCTTTCAATGAGCAGTTCTTC.

This rearrangement joins TRBV7-4 to TRBJ2-5; 8 bases align to TRBD2. CDR1 is SGHVT, CDR2 SQSDAQ, per germline. V was pared by 8 bases and J by 3 bases, with 5 bases of the junction left unmatched. The CDR3 sequence is 13 residues long. The CDR3 is CASPGGREETQYF. For the CDR3, the DNA is TGTGCCAGCCCGGGGGGGCGAGAAGAGACCCAGTACTTC.

V is TRBV2 and J is TRBJ2-5; tentatively, D is TRBD2 (5 bases). The V end lost 1 base, the J end lost 1 base, and 7 bases lay between the germline ends. The CDR3 consists of 14 residues. Per the germline V gene, CDR1 is SNHLY and CDR2 is FYNNEI. CDR3 nucleotides: TGTGCCAGCAGTGAAGTGGGGAGCCAAGAGACCCAGTACTTC. Translating it yields CASSEVGSQETQYF.

The chain has TRBV7-9 and TRBJ2-5; TRBD1 agrees at 10 bases. Losses at the gene ends were 7 bases for V and 4 bases for J; bases not matched to a gene: 9. CDR1 is SEHNR, CDR2 FQNEAQ, per germline (reference sequence). The CDR3 runs 15 residues. Here the CDR3 reads CASNPGTGDLETQYF. The CDR3 nucleotides read TGTGCCAGCAACCCCGGGACAGGGGATCTAGAGACCCAGTACTTC.

The chain joins TRBV6-2 or TRBV6-3 to TRBJ2-7; TRBD1 matches at 7 bases. With 6 bases clipped from V and 4 bases from J, the junction kept 9 bases outside the gene matches. The V gene's germline CDR1 is MNHEY and CDR2 SVGEGT. The CDR3 runs to 14 residues. The CDR3 sequence is CASSWGTATYEQYF. As DNA, the CDR3 is TGTGCCAGCAGCTGGGGGACAGCCACTTACGAGCAGTACTTC.

V is TRBV29-1 and J is TRBJ1-2, with D possibly TRBD1 on 6 matching bases. Germline CDR1 reads SQVTM; CDR2 reads ANQGSEA. V was cut by 7 bases and J by 4 bases, with 13 bases left in between. This CDR3 is built from 12 residues. CDR3 sequence: CSAPGEPYGYTF. CDR3 nucleotides: TGCAGCGCGCCAGGGGAGCCCTATGGCTACACCTTC.

This clonotype showed up just a few times. The chain recombines TRBV5-6 with TRBJ2-7; D is ambiguous. Trimming removed 1 base from V and 4 bases from J, with 12 bases in between. Germline CDR1 reads SGHDT; CDR2 reads YYEEEE. The CDR3 covers 14 residues. CDR3 region: CASSLSTAPYEQYV. CDR3 bases: TGTGCCAGCAGCTTGTCTACGGCCCCTTACGAGCAGTACGTC.

On this clonotype: Given a much more abundant clone one base away, this may be a read error. V gene TRBV7-2 combines with J gene TRBJ2-1, with TRBD1 matching over 7 bases. The junction had 11 bases not matched to a gene; V was cut back by 2 bases and J by 10 bases. This CDR3 is 15 amino acids long. Germline V gene data show CDR1 as SGHTA and CDR2 as FQGNSA. The CDR3 nucleotides read TGTGCCAGCAGCTTAATTGGCGAGGGGGCCGAGGAGCAGTTCTTC. It translates to CASSLIGEGAEEQFF. The variable domain in full, with the rest retrieved from reference TRBV7-2 and TRBJ2-1, is GAGVSQSPSNKVTEKGKDVELRCDPISGHTALYWYRQSLGQGLEFLIYFQGNSAPDKSGLPSDRFSAERTGGSVSTLTIQRTQQEDSAVYLCASSLIGEGAEEQFFGPGTRLTVL.

This chain connects TRBV20-1 to TRBJ2-5, with 12 bases that match TRBD2. Per germline, CDR1 DFQATT and CDR2 SNEGSKA (reference sequence). V shed 3 bases, J shed 4 bases, and the junction held 6 bases outside the gene matches. The CDR3 sequence is 15 residues long. As DNA, the CDR3 is TGCAGTGCTAGTCGAGGGACTAGCGGGCGAGAGACCCAGTACTTC. It codes for CSASRGTSGRETQYF.

The V gene is TRBV11-3, the J gene TRBJ2-3; 7 bases agree with TRBD2. The CDR3 runs to 16 residues. Germline assignment: CDR1 SGHNT and CDR2 YENEEA. The junction had 7 bases not matched to a gene; V was cut back by 4 bases and J by 0 bases. Here the CDR3 DNA reads TGTGCCAGCAGCTCGGGGGGAGCTACTAGCACAGATACGCAGTATTTT. The encoded protein is CASSSGGATSTDTQYF.

V is TRBV6-2 or TRBV6-3 and J is TRBJ1-1; D is ambiguous. Germline lookup yields CDR1 MNHEY and CDR2 SVGEGT. This CDR3 is built from 11 residues. Trimming stripped 3 bases from V and 4 bases from J, with 3 bases between. CDR3 nucleotide sequence: TGTGCCAGCAGTTATGCCACTGAAGCTTTCTTT. Translation: CASSYATEAFF.

A few counts support this clonotype. The chain employs TRBV5-1 and TRBJ2-7, with D unclear. V was clipped by 5 bases and J by 5 bases, with 11 bases between them. Germline-derived CDR1 and CDR2 are SGHRS and YFSETQ. This CDR3 contains 12 residues. CDR3 in DNA: TGCGCCAGCAGTTTTTCGTACGACGAGCAGTACTTC. Amino acids: CASSFSYDEQYF.

This clonotype was counted once. The V and J genes are TRBV9 and TRBJ1-5, with unresolved D. The CDR3 loop spans 12 amino acids. V was shortened by 5 bases and J by 5 bases, with 8 bases between the two germline ends. Germline V lookup: CDR1 SGDLS, CDR2 YYNGEE. The CDR3 nucleotides read TGTGCCAGCAGTGGTACTGATCAGCCCCAGCATTTT. Translated: CASSGTDQPQHF.

This rearrangement joins TRBV2 to TRBJ1-1; perhaps TRBD1 as D (5 bases). This CDR3 is 14 amino acids long. The germline V and J ends were trimmed by 10 bases and 1 base, with 16 bases remaining between them. Germline CDR1 SNHLY, CDR2 FYNNEI. The CDR3 reads CAIQGQDGNTEAFF. The DNA of the CDR3 is TGTGCCATCCAGGGCCAGGACGGGAACACTGAAGCTTTCTTT.

This clonotype was observed a few times. J is TRBJ2-3 and V is TRBV9; no clear D gene. The CDR3 totals 23 residues. The germline V gene has CDR1 SGDLS and CDR2 YYNGEE. V lost 6 bases to trimming and J lost 0 bases, with 38 bases between them. In nucleotides, the CDR3 is TGTGCCAGCACCACTCCGGACCTCAAAGAGAGTCTTCATCCCGGAATAAGCACAGATACGCAGTATTTT. The encoded protein is CASTTPDLKESLHPGISTDTQYF.

The rearrangement uses TRBV28 and TRBJ2-1, with 7 bases that match TRBD1. The V and J ends lost 7 bases and 0 bases, in that order; junction bases with no gene match: 6. The germline V gene encodes CDR1 MDHEN and CDR2 SYDVKM. The CDR3 runs 15 residues. This CDR3 reads CASNQGTASYNEQFF. The CDR3 DNA sequence: TGTGCCAGCAACCAAGGGACAGCCTCCTACAATGAGCAGTTCTTC.

V usage is TRBV6-2 or TRBV6-3 and J usage is TRBJ2-7; the D gene is possibly TRBD1 (6 bases). Germline V gene lookup returns CDR1 MNHEY and CDR2 SVGEGT. V dropped 6 bases and J dropped 3 bases, with 21 bases sitting between them. This CDR3 contains 16 residues. CDR3 in amino acids: CASRPNRAFGVYEQYV. CDR3 DNA sequence: TGTGCCAGCAGACCCAACAGGGCGTTTGGGGTCTACGAGCAGTACGTC.

In the case of this clonotype: A much more abundant neighbour one base away suggests this may be a read error. The V gene is TRBV7-3, the J gene TRBJ1-1; D gene uncertain. CDR1 SGHTA and CDR2 FQGTGA come from the germline V gene. V was clipped by 3 bases and J by 4 bases, with 18 bases between them. The CDR3 runs 16 residues. This CDR3 is CASSFKLSHMSTEAFF. The CDR3 coding sequence is TGTGCCAGCAGCTTCAAACTCAGCCATATGAGCACTGAAGCTTTCTTT.

This clonotype was counted a few times. The J gene is TRBJ1-2, the V gene TRBV12-5, with a weak D call TRBD1 (5 bases). Germline CDR1 is LGHNT and CDR2 is FRNRAP. V was cut by 2 bases and J by 7 bases, with 23 bases left in between. This CDR3 has 17 residues. As DNA, the CDR3 is TGTGCTAGTGGTTTGTCATCCTACGTCGGGGCCCAGGGTGGCTACACCTTC. Translating it yields CASGLSSYVGAQGGYTF.

The table lists this clonotype with a few counts. The genes are TRBV6-5 and TRBJ1-2; D might be TRBD1 (6 bases). Germline V lookup: CDR1 MNHEY, CDR2 SVGAGI. The CDR3 totals 16 residues. V lost 2 bases and J lost 2, with 15 bases in between. The CDR3 protein is CASSYAGHSTNYGYTF. The CDR3 DNA reads as TGTGCCAGCAGTTACGCGGGACACAGCACCAACTATGGCTACACCTTC.

In this sample, this clonotype turned up once. The V and J genes are TRBV5-1 and TRBJ2-7; D is perhaps TRBD2 (7 bases). Per germline, CDR1 SGHRS and CDR2 YFSETQ. The CDR3 spans 16 residues. V lost 3 bases and J lost 6, with 22 bases in between. CDR3 in DNA: TGCGCCAGCAGCTCGTCGGGACACCCGAGGGAGGGCGAGCAGTACTTC. This encodes CASSSSGHPREGEQYF.

The chain recombines TRBV27 with TRBJ2-1, with TRBD2 identical over 7 bases. Trimming took 8 bases from V and 0 from J; bases not matched to a gene: 4. The CDR3 has 14 amino acids. Germline V gives CDR1 MNHEY, CDR2 SMNVEV (reference sequence). CDR3 coding DNA: TGTGCCAGCGGGGAGCGGGGCTCCTACAATGAGCAGTTCTTC. Translated: CASGERGSYNEQFF.